The next 19 T cell receptor beta chains were all read from a single sample in a study of identical twins. TCRdb used MiXCR to reprocess the 5' RACE reads, holding one entry per CDR3 protein. The profile shows about 690,000 distinct CDR3 sequences, around 6% of them singletons. Sequencing was carried out using naive T cells sorted from blood. These receptor sequences come from a man aged 18 to 30 in good health.

This clonotype was seen a few times. CDR3 in amino acids: CASSFPSGGSYNEQFF. The CDR3 DNA is TGTGCCAGCAGCTTTCCTAGCGGTGGGTCCTACAATGAGCAGTTCTTC. The chain uses TRBV7-9 and TRBJ2-1; 7 nucleotides match TRBD2. There are 16 residues in the CDR3. The trim removed 3 bases at V and 1 base at J, leaving 6 bases unmatched. Per germline, CDR1 SEHNR and CDR2 FQNEAQ (reference sequence).

Ten or more counts support this clonotype. The V gene is TRBV20-1, the J gene TRBJ2-7; the match to TRBD2 covers 7 bases. The CDR3 totals 15 residues. J was trimmed by 1 base and V by 3 bases; bases with no gene match: 9. The germline V gene has CDR1 DFQATT and CDR2 SNEGSKA (reference sequence). CDR3 DNA: TGCAGTGCTAGTGAACTAGCGCCAGTTTCCTACGAGCAGTACTTC. This codes for CSASELAPVSYEQYF.

This clonotype has more than one count but fewer than ten. This chain joins TRBV12-3 or TRBV12-4 and TRBJ1-1; D is unresolved. There are 13 residues in the CDR3. The ends were cut back, 7 bases at V and 0 bases at J, with 9 bases in the middle. CDR3 region: CASTQNVNTEAFF. CDR3 coding DNA: TGTGCCAGCACCCAGAACGTGAACACTGAAGCTTTCTTT.

This clonotype was counted many times. The V call is TRBV29-1, the J call TRBJ1-5; 10 bases fit TRBD1. The germline V gene has CDR1 SQVTM and CDR2 ANQGSEA. Trimming cost V 5 bases and J 5 bases; bases outside gene matches: 3. CDR3 length: 13 residues. CDR3 DNA sequence: TGCAGCGTTCCCGGGACAGGGGATCAGCCCCAGCATTTT. Translation gives CSVPGTGDQPQHF.

In this sample, this clonotype turned up many times. The J gene is TRBJ2-2, the V gene TRBV10-3, with 7 bases lining up with TRBD2. The CDR3 contains 15 residues. The germline V gene encodes CDR1 ENHRY and CDR2 SYGVKD. After removal of 5 bases from V and 1 base from J, the junction contained 4 bases not matched to a gene. The CDR3 loop is CAISFASGNTGELFF. The CDR3 DNA sequence: TGTGCCATCAGTTTCGCTAGCGGGAACACCGGGGAGCTGTTTTTT.

This clonotype turned up a few times. The rearrangement uses TRBV10-3 and TRBJ2-3; the D gene is possibly TRBD1 (6 bases). The CDR3 covers 15 residues. CDR1 is ENHRY, CDR2 SYGVKD, per germline. Trimming stripped 6 bases from V and 4 bases from J, with 17 bases between. For the CDR3, the DNA is TGTGCCATCAGAATAACACAGGGTGAGCCAGATACGCAGTATTTT. Encoded protein: CAIRITQGEPDTQYF.

This clonotype showed up just a few times. This chain connects TRBV11-2 to TRBJ2-1; D might be TRBD2 (8 bases). CDR3 size: 15 residues. Germline-derived CDR1 and CDR2 are SGHAT and FQNNGV. Trimming cost V 6 bases and J 8 bases, with 20 bases left between them. For the CDR3, the DNA is TGTGCCAGCAGTTACGTCCCGGGAGGGGGCCATGAGCAGTTCTTC. It codes for CASSYVPGGGHEQFF.

Many counts were recorded for this clonotype. This rearrangement joins TRBV5-1 to TRBJ2-1; possibly TRBD2 for D (6 bases). The CDR3 has 12 amino acids. Germline lookup yields CDR1 SGHRS and CDR2 YFSETQ. With 0 bases removed from V and 8 bases from J, the gap between germline ends came to 6 bases. The chain's CDR3 is CASSLGDYEQFF. The CDR3, as DNA: TGCGCCAGCAGCTTGGGGGACTATGAGCAGTTCTTC.

This clonotype has just a few counts. Here the CDR3 reads CSVFAGAYNEQFF. In DNA form, the CDR3 reads TGCAGCGTTTTCGCGGGAGCCTACAATGAGCAGTTCTTC. This chain links TRBV29-1 with TRBJ2-1, with 7 positions matching TRBD2. Losses at the gene ends were 5 bases for V and 2 bases for J; bases not matched to a gene: 3. In germline, CDR1 is SQVTM, CDR2 ANQGSEA. The CDR3 extends over 13 amino acids.

The CDR3 DNA sequence: TGCGCCAGCACCCACACGGGGAACGAGCAGTACTTC. Protein product: CASTHTGNEQYF. The chain links TRBV5-1 to TRBJ2-7; TRBD2 might be the D (5 bases). Germline V gives CDR1 SGHRS, CDR2 YFSETQ. The CDR3 extends over 12 amino acids. V shed 6 bases and J shed 5 bases, with 12 bases lying between them.

This clonotype showed up just a few times. V usage is TRBV9 and J usage is TRBJ2-2; D possibly corresponds to TRBD1 (5 bases). CDR1 and CDR2 from the germline V gene are SGDLS and YYNGEE. The length of the CDR3 is 17 residues. V lost 3 bases and J 0 bases, leaving 15 bases between the germline ends. CDR3 in DNA: TGTGCCAGCAGCGGATATGGGGCAGATACGAACACCGGGGAGCTGTTTTTT. It yields the protein CASSGYGADTNTGELFF.

This clonotype showed up many times. The rearrangement uses TRBV11-1 and TRBJ2-7; TRBD2 might be the D (5 bases). The CDR3 is 14 residues long. Germline V lookup: CDR1 SGHAT, CDR2 FQDESV (reference sequence). V lost 5 bases, J lost 0 bases, and 11 bases lay in between. DNA for the CDR3: TGTGCCAGCAGCCCTAGGGAGAGCTCCTACGAGCAGTACGTC. Translated, it gives CASSPRESSYEQYV.

The gene calls are TRBV12-3 or TRBV12-4 and TRBJ2-3; D unclear. The V end was cut by 5 bases, the J end by 4 bases, with 16 bases between. The CDR3 consists of 15 residues. CDR3 nucleotides: TGTGCCAGCAGTCCCAGGAAGCCAGGAGCAGATACGCAGTATTTT. This translates into CASSPRKPGADTQYF.

This clonotype has more than one count but fewer than ten. The chain joins TRBV20-1 to TRBJ2-4; D remains unclear. Germline loops: CDR1 DFQATT, CDR2 SNEGSKA (reference sequence). The CDR3 runs 14 residues. Trimming cost V 2 bases and J 0 bases, with 8 bases left between them. The CDR3 reads CSARSELAKNIQYF. The CDR3 DNA is TGCAGTGCTAGAAGTGAACTAGCCAAAAACATTCAGTACTTC.

As for this clonotype: A much larger clone differs by one base, so this may be a read error. The rearrangement links TRBV21-1 to TRBJ2-7; TRBD1, as called in the table, went unchecked against the DNA. TRBV21-1 is recorded as a pseudogene. This CDR3 has 15 residues. The CDR3 DNA reads TGTGCCAGCAGCAAAGGGGGCGGGGACAGGAACGAGCAGTACTTC. Its protein is CASSKGGGDRNEQYF.

This clonotype has more than one count but fewer than ten. V and J are TRBV18 and TRBJ2-2, with D maybe TRBD2 (6 bases). Deletions cut 1 base from V and 2 bases from J, with 11 bases between. Germline assignment: CDR1 KGHSH and CDR2 LQKENI. CDR3 length equals 16 residues. The CDR3 bases are TGTGCCAGCTCACCACGGTCGGGAGCAAACACCGGGGAGCTGTTTTTT. Its protein product is CASSPRSGANTGELFF. Looking up the rest from reference TRBV18 and TRBJ2-2 gives the full variable domain: NAGVMQNPRHLVRRRGQEARLRCSPMKGHSHVYWYRQLPEEGLKFMVYLQKENIIDESGMPKERFSAEFPKEGPSILRIQQVVRGDSAAYFCASSPRSGANTGELFFGEGSRLTVL.

This clonotype was observed at least ten times. The chain is built from TRBV7-2 and TRBJ1-1, with D uncertain. V was trimmed by 5 bases and J by 5 bases, leaving 18 bases between them. Germline V gene sequence: CDR1 SGHTA, CDR2 FQGNSA. The CDR3 has 15 amino acids. CDR3 DNA: TGTGCCAGCAGCCCAGACGTCGGGAGATGGACTGAAGCTTTCTTT. Residues: CASSPDVGRWTEAFF.

This clonotype was seen many times. This chain connects TRBV12-3 or TRBV12-4 to TRBJ1-1; 8 nucleotides line up with TRBD1. This CDR3 is 14 amino acids long. With V trimmed by 3 bases and J by 2 bases, 2 bases remained unmatched. The CDR3 sequence is CASSLDRDNTEAFF. The DNA of the CDR3 is TGTGCCAGCAGTTTGGACAGGGATAACACTGAAGCTTTCTTT.

This clonotype was picked up many times. The V and J genes are TRBV9 and TRBJ2-1; D not certain. Looked up from germline, CDR1 is SGDLS and CDR2 is YYNGEE. The germline V and J ends were trimmed by 2 bases and 6 bases, with 6 bases remaining between them. This CDR3 contains 12 residues. In DNA, the CDR3 is TGTGCCAGCAGCGTCAGATCCAATGAGCAGTTCTTC. It specifies CASSVRSNEQFF.